This TCR beta chain was obtained from a study of T cells after somatic rescue of genetic block. Measured with immunoSEQ multiplex PCR; TCRdb has only the in-frame clones, and not every one. The sample holds tens of thousands of clones; approximately 90% are singletons and the top ten take about 1.5%. The CDR3 runs to 14 residues. Per germline, CDR1 ENHRY and CDR2 SYGVKD. V lost 10 bases and J lost 8; bases outside the gene matches: 8. This rearrangement joins TRBV10-3 to TRBJ2-1; 13 bases are a match to TRBD2. Sequenced input: peripheral blood mononuclear cells (PBMCs). The clonotype originates from a woman under 30. CDR3 amino acids: CATEWTSGSDEQFF. The CDR3 nucleotides read TGTGCCACGGAGTGGACTAGCGGGAGCGATGAGCAGTTCTTC.